What follows are 17 T cell receptor beta chains derived from one specimen sequenced in a study. MiXCR was run by TCRdb on the RT-PCR reads, yielding one entry per CDR3 protein. Among about 680,000 distinct CDR3 sequences listed, more than 13% were seen once. Sequencing was performed on memory CD4+ T cells from blood. The receptors were sampled from a female donor in good health, serving as a healthy control.

This chain uses TRBV3-1 with TRBJ2-2; D is possibly TRBD1 or TRBD2 (6 bases each). V shed 1 base and J shed 0 bases, with 12 bases lying between them. The CDR3 runs to 17 residues. Germline V gene sequence: CDR1 LGHDT, CDR2 YNNKEL (reference sequence). For the CDR3, the DNA is TGTGCCAGCAGCCAAGGCCCGGGGGCCTCGAACACCGGGGAGCTGTTTTTT. Its translation is CASSQGPGASNTGELFF.

This clonotype was detected many times. The rearrangement joins TRBV20-1 to TRBJ1-1, with D possibly matching TRBD1 (5 bases). The length of the CDR3 is 14 residues. CDR1 is DFQATT, CDR2 SNEGSKA, per germline (reference sequence). With 2 bases removed from V and 1 base from J, the gap between germline ends came to 11 bases. CDR3 nucleotides: TGCAGTGCTAGACGTGGTGGGACGAACACTGAAGCTTTCTTT. It codes for CSARRGGTNTEAFF.

The rearrangement joins TRBV3-1 to TRBJ2-1, with a tentative D call TRBD2 (6 bases). The CDR3 is made up of 14 amino acids. Trimming shortened V by 3 bases and J by 6 bases, and 12 bases separated the two germline ends. Germline loops: CDR1 LGHDT, CDR2 YNNKEL (reference sequence). CDR3 bases: TGTGCCAGCAGCCACATGACTAGTTCCAATGAGCAGTTCTTC. This codes for CASSHMTSSNEQFF.

V and J are TRBV7-3 and TRBJ2-1; D remains ambiguous. Germline CDR1 and CDR2: SGHTA and FQGTGA. This CDR3 is 14 amino acids long. Trimming left V 5 bases short and J 8 bases short, with 16 bases between. Here the CDR3 reads CASSPPGYSHEQFF. For the CDR3, the DNA is TGTGCCAGCAGCCCACCGGGCTACTCCCATGAGCAGTTCTTC. Together with reference TRBV7-3 and TRBJ2-1, the CDR3 gives the full variable domain: GAGVSQTPSNKVTEKGKYVELRCDPISGHTALYWYRQSLGQGPEFLIYFQGTGAADDSGLPNDRFFAVRPEGSVSTLKIQRTERGDSAVYLCASSPPGYSHEQFFGPGTRLTVL.

The chain combines TRBV11-2 with TRBJ2-1; the match to TRBD2 covers 7 bases. The CDR3 extends over 14 amino acids. Germline CDR1 reads SGHAT; CDR2 reads FQNNGV. Trimming took 5 bases from V and 4 from J; bases not matched to a gene: 5. Written as DNA, the CDR3 is TGTGCCAGCAGCCGGGACTACCCTTACAATGAGCAGTTCTTC. It specifies CASSRDYPYNEQFF.

This clonotype was observed a handful of times. The chain uses TRBV9 and TRBJ2-3; 13 nucleotides line up with TRBD2. Looked up from germline, CDR1 is SGDLS and CDR2 is YYNGEE. The V gene end was trimmed by 0 bases and the J gene end by 4 bases; junction bases not matched to a gene: 8. CDR3 length equals 18 residues. The CDR3 DNA sequence: TGTGCCAGCAGCGTAGGGACTAGCGGGAGAGGGGGGGCAGATACGCAGTATTTT. Encoded protein: CASSVGTSGRGGADTQYF. The full variable domain, its missing parts supplied by reference TRBV9 and TRBJ2-3, is DSGVTQTPKHLITATGQRVTLRCSPRSGDLSVYWYQQSLDQGLQFLIQYYNGEERAKGNILERFSAQQFPDLHSELNLSSLELGDSALYFCASSVGTSGRGGADTQYFGPGTRLTVL.

This clonotype was counted at least ten times. The V and J genes are TRBV30 and TRBJ1-2, with 7 positions matching TRBD1. Unmatched junction bases numbered 7, after V lost 5 bases and J lost 1 base. The germline V gene has CDR1 GTSNPN and CDR2 SVGIG (reference sequence). The length of the CDR3 is 14 residues. The CDR3 loop reads CAWLGQDGNYGYTF. Here the CDR3 DNA reads TGTGCCTGGCTAGGACAGGATGGTAACTATGGCTACACCTTC.

The chain employs TRBV10-3 and TRBJ1-3; the D is unclear. The CDR3 covers 11 residues. Trimming stripped 7 bases from V and 4 bases from J, with 5 bases between. Germline V lookup: CDR1 ENHRY, CDR2 SYGVKD. CDR3 nucleotides: TGTGCCATCAAAGGCGGAAACACCATATATTTT. It translates to CAIKGGNTIYF.

Only a few counts were recorded for this clonotype. The V gene is TRBV28, the J gene TRBJ2-3; unclear D gene. Between the trimmed V and J ends, which lost 6 bases and 8 bases, there was a span of 12 bases. Germline assignment: CDR1 MDHEN and CDR2 SYDVKM. This CDR3 is built from 12 residues. CDR3 nucleotide sequence: TGTGCCAGCAGAGACTTACCGGGTACGCAGTATTTT. It codes for CASRDLPGTQYF.

The CDR3 nucleotides are TGCAGTGCTATAATGGGAGATAGCAATCAGCCCCAGCATTTT. Protein: CSAIMGDSNQPQHF. The rearrangement uses TRBV20-1 and TRBJ1-5; D remains unclear. CDR1 DFQATT and CDR2 SNEGSKA come from the germline V gene (reference sequence). The CDR3 has 14 residues. V lost 4 bases to trimming and J lost 0 bases, with 10 bases between them.

This clonotype was seen only a few times. The chain uses TRBV5-1 and TRBJ2-2; tentative D call: TRBD2 (5 bases). From germline, CDR1 is SGHRS and CDR2 YFSETQ. The length of the CDR3 is 13 residues. V gave up 0 bases and J gave up 13 bases, with 13 bases separating them. As DNA, the CDR3 is TGCGCCAGCAGCTTGGGAGTAGCTGAGGGGCTGTTTTTT. Translation: CASSLGVAEGLFF.

This clonotype came up a few times. This chain connects TRBV2 to TRBJ1-5; D possibly corresponds to TRBD1 (5 bases). The CDR3 contains 11 residues. Trimming took 6 bases from V and 11 from J, leaving 11 bases between them. Germline V gives CDR1 SNHLY, CDR2 FYNNEI. In DNA form, the CDR3 reads TGTGCCAGCAGAGGGGAGGTTTCCCAGCATTTT. This sequence encodes CASRGEVSQHF.

The V call is TRBV24-1, the J call TRBJ2-7; no clear D. Trimming removed 4 bases at V and 12 bases at J, with 12 bases between. The CDR3 contains 11 residues. The V gene's germline CDR1 is KGHDR and CDR2 SFDVKD. CDR3 DNA: TGTGCCACCAGTGACGGAACTTTGGGGTACTTC. Protein sequence: CATSDGTLGYF.

This clonotype has more than one count but fewer than ten. V and J are TRBV7-6 and TRBJ2-5; 8 positions match TRBD2. Losses at the gene ends were 0 bases for V and 11 bases for J; bases not matched to a gene: 17. The CDR3 sequence is 17 residues long. Germline values: CDR1 SGHVS, CDR2 FNYEAQ. The CDR3 DNA follows: TGTGCCAGCAGCTTAGCATTGAAGGGTTCGGGACTAGATTCTCAGTACTTC. Translation gives CASSLALKGSGLDSQYF.

This clonotype was seen only once. The CDR3 spells CASRQDLTYNEQFF. The CDR3 nucleotides read TGTGCCAGCAGACAGGACTTGACCTACAATGAGCAGTTCTTC. The chain has TRBV6-1 and TRBJ2-1; possibly TRBD1 or TRBD2 for D (5 bases each). V lost 6 bases, J lost 2 bases, and 11 bases lay in between. CDR1 is MNHNS and CDR2 is SASEGT in the germline V gene. The CDR3 is 14 residues long.

The V call is TRBV7-3, the J call TRBJ2-7, with 8 nucleotides matching TRBD2. This CDR3 is 14 amino acids long. J gave up 6 bases and V 0 bases, and 4 bases lay outside the gene matches. CDR1 and CDR2 from the germline V gene are SGHTA and FQGTGA. As DNA, the CDR3 is TGTGCCAGCAGCTTAACCAGCGGGAGTAGCGAGCAGTACTTC. Its translation: CASSLTSGSSEQYF.

This clonotype was observed a handful of times. The chain carries TRBV7-2 and TRBJ1-5; perhaps TRBD1 as D (5 bases). The CDR3 spans 14 residues. The ends were cut back, 3 bases at V and 7 bases at J, with 13 bases in the middle. CDR1 is SGHTA and CDR2 is FQGNSA in the germline V gene. CDR3 coding DNA: TGTGCCAGCAGCTTTGGGGCAGTAGGACAGCCCCAGCATTTT. The encoded protein is CASSFGAVGQPQHF.